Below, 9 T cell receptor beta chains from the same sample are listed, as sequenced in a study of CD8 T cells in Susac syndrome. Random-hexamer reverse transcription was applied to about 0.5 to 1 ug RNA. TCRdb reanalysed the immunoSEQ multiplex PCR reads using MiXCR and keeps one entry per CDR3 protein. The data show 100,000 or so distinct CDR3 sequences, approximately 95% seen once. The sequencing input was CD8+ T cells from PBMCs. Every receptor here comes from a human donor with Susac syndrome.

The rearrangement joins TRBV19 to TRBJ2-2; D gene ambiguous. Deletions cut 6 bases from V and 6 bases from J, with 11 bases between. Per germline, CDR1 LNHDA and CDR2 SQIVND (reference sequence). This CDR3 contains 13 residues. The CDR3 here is CASRAGASGELFF. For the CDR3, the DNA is TGTGCCAGTAGGGCAGGAGCCTCCGGGGAGCTGTTTTTT.

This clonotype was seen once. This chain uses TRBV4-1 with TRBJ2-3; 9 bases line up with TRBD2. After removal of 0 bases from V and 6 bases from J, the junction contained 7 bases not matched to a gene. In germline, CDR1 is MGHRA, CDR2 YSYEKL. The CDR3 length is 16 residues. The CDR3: CASSQDLAGSMDTQYF. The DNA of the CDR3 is TGCGCCAGCAGCCAAGATCTAGCGGGGTCGATGGATACGCAGTATTTT.

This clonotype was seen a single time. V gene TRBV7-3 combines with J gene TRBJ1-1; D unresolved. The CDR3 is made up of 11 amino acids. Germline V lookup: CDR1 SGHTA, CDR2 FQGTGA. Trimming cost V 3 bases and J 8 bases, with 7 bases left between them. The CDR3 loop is CASSFQGEAFF. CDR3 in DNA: TGTGCCAGCAGCTTCCAAGGGGAAGCTTTCTTT.

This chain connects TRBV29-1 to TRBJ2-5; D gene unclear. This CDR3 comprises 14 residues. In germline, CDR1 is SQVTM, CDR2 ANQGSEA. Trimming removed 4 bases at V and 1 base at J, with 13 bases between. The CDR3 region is CSVVVTVIQETQYF. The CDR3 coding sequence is TGCAGCGTTGTAGTGACGGTGATCCAAGAGACCCAGTACTTC.

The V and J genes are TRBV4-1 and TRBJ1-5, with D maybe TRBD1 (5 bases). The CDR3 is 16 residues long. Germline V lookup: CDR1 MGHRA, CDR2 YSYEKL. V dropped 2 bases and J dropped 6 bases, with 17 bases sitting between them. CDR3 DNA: TGCGCCAGCAGCCAAACTTCGCTCCGGGGCCCTCAGCCCCAGCATTTT. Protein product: CASSQTSLRGPQPQHF.

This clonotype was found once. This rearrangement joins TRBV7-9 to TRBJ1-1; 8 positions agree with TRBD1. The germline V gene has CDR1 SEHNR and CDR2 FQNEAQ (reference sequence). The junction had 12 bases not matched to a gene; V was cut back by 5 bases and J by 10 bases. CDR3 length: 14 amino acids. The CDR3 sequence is CASSQEQGEWGAFF. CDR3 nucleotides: TGTGCCAGCAGCCAAGAACAGGGGGAATGGGGAGCTTTCTTT.

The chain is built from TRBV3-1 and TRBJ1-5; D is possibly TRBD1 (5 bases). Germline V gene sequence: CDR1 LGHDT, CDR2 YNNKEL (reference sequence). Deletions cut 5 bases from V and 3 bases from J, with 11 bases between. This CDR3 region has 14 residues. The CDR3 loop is CASSSPGHNQPQHF. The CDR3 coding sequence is TGTGCCAGCAGCTCGCCAGGGCACAATCAGCCCCAGCATTTT.

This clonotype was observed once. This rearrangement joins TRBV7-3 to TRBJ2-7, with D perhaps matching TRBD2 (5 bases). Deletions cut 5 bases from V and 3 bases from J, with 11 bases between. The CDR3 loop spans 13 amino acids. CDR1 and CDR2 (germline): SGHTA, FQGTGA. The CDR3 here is CASSPGESYEQYF. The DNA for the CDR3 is TGTGCCAGCAGCCCCGGGGAAAGCTACGAGCAGTACTTC. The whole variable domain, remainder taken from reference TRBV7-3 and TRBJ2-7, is GAGVSQTPSNKVTEKGKYVELRCDPISGHTALYWYRQSLGQGPEFLIYFQGTGAADDSGLPNDRFFAVRPEGSVSTLKIQRTERGDSAVYLCASSPGESYEQYFGPGTRLTVT.

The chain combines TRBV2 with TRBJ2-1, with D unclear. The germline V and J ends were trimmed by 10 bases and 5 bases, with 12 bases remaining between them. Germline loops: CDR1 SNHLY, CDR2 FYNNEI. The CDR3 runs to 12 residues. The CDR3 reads CANVAYNNEQFF. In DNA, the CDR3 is TGTGCCAACGTCGCCTACAACAATGAGCAGTTCTTC. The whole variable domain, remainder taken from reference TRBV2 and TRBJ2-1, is EPEVTQTPSHQVTQMGQEVILRCVPISNHLYFYWYRQILGQKVEFLVSFYNNEISEKSEIFDDQFSVERPDGSNFTLKIRSTKLEDSAMYFCANVAYNNEQFFGPGTRLTVL.